The 2 T cell receptor beta chains listed next were all sequenced from one sample in a study of T-cell memory formation after mild COVID-19. Each CDR3 protein is one row after TCRdb ran MiXCR on the 5' RACE reads. This sample has some 320,000 distinct CDR3 sequences; roughly an eighth occur once, and the top ten carry around 20%. Material for sequencing was PBMCs or a T cell subset sorted from them (not recorded which). The origin of the receptors is a man aged 18 to 29 who had mild COVID-19 (a few samples of this study predate the infection). Cell type and time point are not known.

The rearrangement joins TRBV7-8 to TRBJ1-5; TRBD1 aligns across 8 bases. The CDR3 has 15 amino acids. The germline CDR1 and CDR2 sequences are SGHVS and FQNEAQ. With 5 bases clipped from V and 5 bases from J, the junction kept 8 bases outside the gene matches. The CDR3 loop reads CASSANRGYDQPQHF. In nucleotides, the CDR3 is TGTGCCAGCAGCGCAAACAGGGGGTATGATCAGCCCCAGCATTTT.

This chain joins TRBV14 and TRBJ1-2; maybe TRBD1 (6 bases). V lost 1 base and J 4 bases, leaving 13 bases between the germline ends. CDR1 SGHDN and CDR2 FVKESK come from the germline V gene. This CDR3 comprises 15 residues. The CDR3 here is CASSQVAGDVYGYTF. The DNA of the CDR3 is TGTGCCAGCAGCCAAGTAGCAGGGGACGTCTATGGCTACACCTTC.